One sample yielded the 27 T cell receptor beta chains listed below, sequenced in a study of shared clonotypes between healthy human individuals. The method was immunoSEQ multiplex PCR; TCRdb's version includes in-frame clones alone and lacks a portion of them. Among more than 2,000,000 clones listed, roughly 92% were seen once. Sequences were obtained from naive CD4+ T cells sorted from blood. Subset defined: CD45RA+ positively selected. These TCRs come from a man between 18 and 29 years old in good health.

The chain combines TRBV6-5 with TRBJ2-5; no firm D call. The CDR3 is made up of 12 amino acids. The germline CDR1 and CDR2 sequences are MNHEY and SVGAGI. The V end was cut by 8 bases, the J end by 2 bases, with 9 bases between. The CDR3 reads CASGSGQETQYF. Written as DNA, the CDR3 is TGTGCCAGCGGGTCCGGGCAAGAGACCCAGTACTTC.

The gene calls are TRBV10-1 and TRBJ2-2; the match to TRBD2 covers 12 bases. V shed 4 bases, J shed 10 bases, and the junction held 1 base outside the gene matches. CDR3 length: 13 residues. The germline V gene has CDR1 WNHNN and CDR2 SYGVQD (reference sequence). The CDR3 DNA sequence: TGCGCCAGCAGTGCTAGCGGGAGGGTGGAGCTGTTTTTT. Its protein product is CASSASGRVELFF.

The rearrangement uses TRBV7-6 and TRBJ2-5; no clear D gene. The CDR3 has 14 residues. The V and J ends lost 5 bases and 4 bases respectively, with 14 bases between them. Per the germline V gene, CDR1 is SGHVS and CDR2 is FNYEAQ. The CDR3 DNA is TGTGCCAGCAGCCGCCTATTCGGCGGAGAGACCCAGTACTTC. Encoded protein: CASSRLFGGETQYF.

The chain is built from TRBV2 and TRBJ1-5; TRBD1 matches 10 bases. Germline values: CDR1 SNHLY, CDR2 FYNNEI. This CDR3 spans 15 amino acids. J gave up 2 bases and V 6 bases, and 4 bases lay outside the gene matches. The CDR3: CASSGTGDGNQPQHF. Written as DNA, the CDR3 is TGTGCCAGCAGCGGGACAGGGGATGGCAATCAGCCCCAGCATTTT.

This chain uses TRBV19 with TRBJ2-1, with 16 bases identical to TRBD2. Per the germline V gene, CDR1 is LNHDA and CDR2 is SQIVND (reference sequence). The CDR3 length is 19 residues. Trimming cost V 3 bases and J 0 bases; bases outside gene matches: 5. CDR3 bases: TGTGCCAGTAGTATCCCGGGACTAGCGGGGGGGAGCTCCTACAATGAGCAGTTCTTC. Residues: CASSIPGLAGGSSYNEQFF.

The chain has TRBV6-5 and TRBJ2-7, with D perhaps matching TRBD1 (6 bases). The CDR3 length is 14 residues. The germline gives CDR1 MNHEY, CDR2 SVGAGI. Trimming took off 4 bases at V and 3 bases at J, with 13 bases between the two ends. The CDR3 here is CASSSTADSYEQYF. The CDR3 DNA sequence: TGTGCCAGCAGTTCAACCGCGGACAGCTACGAGCAGTACTTC.

V and J are TRBV5-6 and TRBJ1-2; D unresolved. Germline V gives CDR1 SGHDT, CDR2 YYEEEE. This CDR3 has 17 amino acids. The germline V and J ends were trimmed by 4 bases and 0 bases, with 19 bases remaining between them. The DNA for the CDR3 is TGTGCCAGCAGCCTCAGCTACCGGGCCCGAACTAACTATGGCTACACCTTC. Translated, it gives CASSLSYRARTNYGYTF.

CDR3 coding DNA: TGTGCCAGTAGTACCGTCAGGGGAAGGGGCGAGCAGTACTTC. Amino acids: CASSTVRGRGEQYF. The rearrangement joins TRBV19 to TRBJ2-7; maybe TRBD1 (6 bases). Germline V CDR1 and CDR2: LNHDA, SQIVND (reference sequence). Trimming left V 4 bases short and J 6 bases short, with 16 bases between. This CDR3 is built from 14 residues.

This clone appeared once. This chain uses TRBV30 with TRBJ2-3, with TRBD2 matching over 9 bases. The germline V gene has CDR1 GTSNPN and CDR2 SVGIG (reference sequence). J was trimmed by 5 bases and V by 0 bases; bases with no gene match: 9. The CDR3 contains 16 residues. This CDR3 reads CAWSVAGSGRGDTQYF. CDR3 sequence (DNA): TGTGCCTGGAGTGTAGCCGGTAGCGGGAGAGGAGATACGCAGTATTTT.

For this clone: Other DNA sequences of this sample code for an identical CDR3. This chain links TRBV29-1 with TRBJ2-3, with a weak D call TRBD2 (5 bases). V was shortened by 5 bases and J by 2 bases, with 11 bases between the two germline ends. Germline CDR1 is SQVTM and CDR2 is ANQGSEA. CDR3 length: 13 amino acids. The CDR3 DNA is TGCAGCGTTCGGAGGCCTCTCACAGATACGCAGTATTTT. As protein: CSVRRPLTDTQYF.

V usage is TRBV27 and J usage is TRBJ1-5; the match to TRBD1 covers 10 bases. V lost 6 bases to trimming and J lost 4 bases; unmatched junction nucleotides: 3. Looked up from germline, CDR1 is MNHEY and CDR2 is SMNVEV (reference sequence). CDR3 length: 14 amino acids. The CDR3 DNA follows: TGTGCCAGCAGCAAGGACAGGGGGAATCAGCCCCAGCATTTT. This encodes CASSKDRGNQPQHF.

The chain uses TRBV18 and TRBJ2-2; TRBD1 matches at 7 bases. The ends lost 4 bases at V and 6 bases at J; junction bases unmatched: 11. The CDR3 runs 16 residues. Germline V gene sequence: CDR1 KGHSH, CDR2 LQKENI. The CDR3 DNA sequence: TGTGCCAGCTCACTCATCGACAGGGTAATCGCCGGGGAGCTGTTTTTT. It specifies CASSLIDRVIAGELFF.

The chain is built from TRBV19 and TRBJ1-5, with D possibly matching TRBD1 (5 bases). The germline V and J ends were trimmed by 0 bases and 6 bases, with 12 bases remaining between them. Germline loops: CDR1 LNHDA, CDR2 SQIVND (reference sequence). The CDR3 is 15 residues long. The CDR3 here is CASSIDRDGRQPQHF. The CDR3 region has the DNA TGTGCCAGTAGTATAGATAGGGACGGGCGTCAGCCCCAGCATTTT.

The CDR3 DNA is TGTGCCAGCAGCTTATGGATAAAAATGGCAGATACGCAGTATTTT. Protein product: CASSLWIKMADTQYF. V gene TRBV7-2 combines with J gene TRBJ2-3; D is uncertain. CDR3 length: 15 amino acids. Germline values: CDR1 SGHTA, CDR2 FQGNSA. Trimming took 2 bases from V and 4 from J, leaving 13 bases between them. The variable domain in full, with the rest retrieved from reference TRBV7-2 and TRBJ2-3, is GAGVSQSPSNKVTEKGKDVELRCDPISGHTALYWYRQSLGQGLEFLIYFQGNSAPDKSGLPSDRFSAERTGGSVSTLTIQRTQQEDSAVYLCASSLWIKMADTQYFGPGTRLTVL.

In regard to this clone: The identical CDR3 is also encoded by other nucleotide sequences in the sample. In DNA form, the CDR3 reads TGCGCCAGCAGCTTGGAGGGGGTCTACAATGAGCAGTTCTTC. This sequence encodes CASSLEGVYNEQFF. The chain links TRBV5-1 to TRBJ2-1; D possibly corresponds to TRBD1 (6 bases). CDR3 length: 14 residues. V was pared by 0 bases and J by 3 bases, with 7 bases between. CDR1 is SGHRS and CDR2 is YFSETQ in the germline V gene. The variable domain in full, with the rest retrieved from reference TRBV5-1 and TRBJ2-1, is KAGVTQTPRYLIKTRGQQVTLSCSPISGHRSVSWYQQTPGQGLQFLFEYFSETQRNKGNFPGRFSGRQFSNSRSEMNVSTLELGDSALYLCASSLEGVYNEQFFGPGTRLTVL.

The gene calls are TRBV5-1 and TRBJ2-1; TRBD2 matches at 10 bases. The length of the CDR3 is 17 residues. Germline assignment: CDR1 SGHRS and CDR2 YFSETQ. J was trimmed by 7 bases and V by 0 bases; bases with no gene match: 10. The CDR3 DNA sequence: TGCGCCAGCAGCTTGGAAGGGCTAGCGGGAGTTATGAATGAGCAGTTCTTC. Translation: CASSLEGLAGVMNEQFF.

The V call is TRBV2, the J call TRBJ2-2; D uncertain. Trimming took 2 bases from V and 7 from J, leaving 14 bases between them. CDR3 length: 15 amino acids. Germline V gene data show CDR1 as SNHLY and CDR2 as FYNNEI. DNA for the CDR3: TGTGCCAGCAGTGAAAAGGGCCCCTTAGGCGGGGAGCTGTTTTTT. It encodes CASSEKGPLGGELFF.

This clone has more than one count but fewer than ten. This chain uses TRBV19 with TRBJ2-6; D uncertain. CDR3 size: 18 residues. V gave up 3 bases and J gave up 5 bases, with 20 bases separating them. CDR1 and CDR2 from the germline V gene are LNHDA and SQIVND (reference sequence). CDR3 residues: CASSIPLFSTQRANVLTF. The CDR3, as DNA: TGTGCCAGTAGTATCCCCCTTTTTTCCACTCAAAGGGCCAACGTCCTGACTTTC.

Points on this clone: Other DNA sequences in this sample translate to the same CDR3. The V call is TRBV7-2, the J call TRBJ1-1, with D possibly TRBD1 on 5 matching bases. The V end was cut by 1 base, the J end by 3 bases, with 9 bases between. CDR1 is SGHTA, CDR2 FQGNSA, per germline. The length of the CDR3 is 14 residues. The CDR3 nucleotides are TGTGCCAGCAGCTTAGTGGTAGGGGACACTGAAGCTTTCTTT. The encoded protein is CASSLVVGDTEAFF.

The chain employs TRBV5-1 and TRBJ2-2; 9 bases align to TRBD1. V was pared by 2 bases and J by 5 bases, with 4 bases of the junction left unmatched. CDR3 size: 15 residues. Germline CDR1 is SGHRS and CDR2 is YFSETQ. CDR3 DNA sequence: TGCGCCAGCAGCTTAATTGGACAGGGGACCGGGGAGCTGTTTTTT. It is translated as CASSLIGQGTGELFF.

The chain is built from TRBV5-1 and TRBJ1-4; 11 bases match TRBD1. CDR1 SGHRS and CDR2 YFSETQ come from the germline V gene. V lost 3 bases, J lost 8 bases, and 6 bases stayed unmatched. The CDR3 covers 15 residues. CDR3 sequence (DNA): TGCGCCAGCAGCTCTCGGACAGGGGGCTCGGAAAAACTGTTTTTT. Its translation is CASSSRTGGSEKLFF.

This clone was observed once. The rearrangement joins TRBV28 to TRBJ1-2; TRBD1 agrees at 12 bases. Germline CDR1 is MDHEN and CDR2 is SYDVKM. J was trimmed by 3 bases and V by 4 bases; bases with no gene match: 3. The CDR3 is made up of 15 amino acids. Here the CDR3 DNA reads TGTGCCAGCAGTTCCCGGGACAGGGGGCACTATGGCTACACCTTC. This translates into CASSSRDRGHYGYTF.

In nucleotides, the CDR3 is TGTGCCACCAGCAGGAGATCCGGGACAGGGTATTCCTACAATGAGCAGTTCTTC. It specifies CATSRRSGTGYSYNEQFF. V and J are TRBV15 and TRBJ2-1, with 9 nucleotides matching TRBD1. Germline loops: CDR1 LNHNV, CDR2 YYDKDF (reference sequence). The CDR3 consists of 18 residues. V shed 3 bases and J 1 base; nucleotides not matched to a gene: 10.

This sequence joins TRBV9 and TRBJ2-3; 7 bases match TRBD2. Trimming at V came to 1 base and at J to 1 base, leaving 9 bases not matched to a gene. The CDR3 totals 17 residues. The germline CDR1 and CDR2 sequences are SGDLS and YYNGEE. CDR3 in DNA: TGTGCCAGCAGCGTAATCTCTGGACTAGGAGGCACAGATACGCAGTATTTT. As protein: CASSVISGLGGTDTQYF.

The rearrangement uses TRBV5-1 and TRBJ2-7; TRBD1 matches 7 bases. Germline-derived CDR1 and CDR2 are SGHRS and YFSETQ. The CDR3 contains 14 residues. Trimming took 7 bases from V and 3 from J; bases not matched to a gene: 10. The CDR3 loop reads CASRVDRTVYEQYF. The DNA for the CDR3 is TGCGCCAGCCGAGTGGACAGGACGGTCTACGAGCAGTACTTC.

The V and J genes are TRBV10-3 and TRBJ2-7; 9 bases fit TRBD1. Germline V gene data show CDR1 as ENHRY and CDR2 as SYGVKD. The CDR3 covers 15 residues. The V gene end was trimmed by 3 bases and the J gene end by 4 bases; junction bases not matched to a gene: 7. CDR3 loop: CAISDEGQGGYEQYF. The CDR3 nucleotides read TGTGCCATCAGTGATGAGGGACAGGGAGGGTACGAGCAGTACTTC.

The V and J genes are TRBV18 and TRBJ2-4; D gene uncertain. This CDR3 is 16 amino acids long. V was cut by 0 bases and J by 9 bases, with 18 bases left in between. The V gene's germline CDR1 is KGHSH and CDR2 LQKENI. The CDR3 nucleotides read TGTGCCAGCTCACCACCACTCACCTTCCCCGTCGGCATTCAGTACTTC. Protein: CASSPPLTFPVGIQYF.